Listed below are T cell receptor beta chains from one sample, sequenced in a study of blood T cell repertoires in COVID-19. Sequencing was performed with immunoSEQ multiplex PCR; in TCRdb, only in-frame clones are kept and a portion is missing. Seen here are about 300,000 clones, around 85% observed once, and the top ten hold roughly 1.5%. The sample consisted of peripheral blood. These receptor sequences come from a human donor with COVID-19, enrolled during active disease. The donor label of this sample is uncertain. CDR3s include the opening cysteine and the closing phenylalanine or tryptophan. The D gene is left open where the match is weak. Rows may omit the clone size; those that give it use once, few, many or a size class.

cdr3_length	v_call	clone_size	j_call	d_call	cdr3_nt	cdr3_aa
13	TRBV19	-	TRBJ1-1	-	TGTGCCAGTAGCCGAGAGTCCGGGATGGCGGCTTTCTTT	CASSRESGMAAFF
20	TRBV19	-	TRBJ2-7	TRBD2	TGTGCCAGTAGTACCCTTACCAGGACTAGCGGGCCAGGCAGCTCCTACGAGCAGTACTTC	CASSTLTRTSGPGSSYEQYF
13	TRBV9	-	TRBJ2-2	-	TGTGCCAGCAGCGCTACGAACACCGGGGAGCTGTTTTTT	CASSATNTGELFF
13	TRBV29-1	-	TRBJ1-1	-	TGCAGCGTAAGCTCGGGGGAGAACACTGAAGCTTTCTTT	CSVSSGENTEAFF
17	TRBV7-8	-	TRBJ2-4	-	TGTGCCAGCAGCAGGTACCGGGACACCTTAGCCAAAAACATTCAGTACTTC	CASSRYRDTLAKNIQYF
14	TRBV19	-	TRBJ1-5	-	TGTGCCAGTAGTATATTCGCGGGCAATCAGCCCCAGCATTTT	CASSIFAGNQPQHF
16	TRBV5-1	-	TRBJ2-3	TRBD2	TGCGCCAGCAGCCACGGCCCTAGCGGGAGCACAGATACGCAGTATTTT	CASSHGPSGSTDTQYF
14	TRBV18	-	TRBJ2-5	-	TGTGCCAGCTCACCACCGACTTCTCAAGAGACCCAGTACTTC	CASSPPTSQETQYF
13	TRBV7-2	-	TRBJ1-4	-	TGTGCCAGCAGCTCCCCTCAGTGGGAAAAACTGTTTTTT	CASSSPQWEKLFF
15	TRBV10-3	-	TRBJ2-2	-	TGTGCCATCAGTGAAAACAACCCGAACACCGGGGAGCTGTTTTTT	CAISENNPNTGELFF
15	TRBV11-2	-	TRBJ1-6	-	TGTGCCAGCAGCCAAGAGGGGGTTACTAATTCACCCCTCCACTTT	CASSQEGVTNSPLHF
14	TRBV6-4	many	TRBJ2-3	-	TGTGCCAGCAGTGAGATGTCGGGATCAGATACGCAGTATTTT	CASSEMSGSDTQYF
14	TRBV6-2/TRBV6-3	-	TRBJ2-1	-	TGTGCCAGCAGTTACTCGGCCTCCTACAATGAGCAGTTCTTC	CASSYSASYNEQFF
16	TRBV5-1	-	TRBJ2-6	TRBD2	TGCGCCAGCAATCCTCTGGCGGGGGTCGGGGCCAACGTCCTGACTTTC	CASNPLAGVGANVLTF
14	TRBV13	-	TRBJ1-1	-	TGTGCCAGCAGCTTCGGTTCTATGAACACTGAAGCTTTCTTT	CASSFGSMNTEAFF